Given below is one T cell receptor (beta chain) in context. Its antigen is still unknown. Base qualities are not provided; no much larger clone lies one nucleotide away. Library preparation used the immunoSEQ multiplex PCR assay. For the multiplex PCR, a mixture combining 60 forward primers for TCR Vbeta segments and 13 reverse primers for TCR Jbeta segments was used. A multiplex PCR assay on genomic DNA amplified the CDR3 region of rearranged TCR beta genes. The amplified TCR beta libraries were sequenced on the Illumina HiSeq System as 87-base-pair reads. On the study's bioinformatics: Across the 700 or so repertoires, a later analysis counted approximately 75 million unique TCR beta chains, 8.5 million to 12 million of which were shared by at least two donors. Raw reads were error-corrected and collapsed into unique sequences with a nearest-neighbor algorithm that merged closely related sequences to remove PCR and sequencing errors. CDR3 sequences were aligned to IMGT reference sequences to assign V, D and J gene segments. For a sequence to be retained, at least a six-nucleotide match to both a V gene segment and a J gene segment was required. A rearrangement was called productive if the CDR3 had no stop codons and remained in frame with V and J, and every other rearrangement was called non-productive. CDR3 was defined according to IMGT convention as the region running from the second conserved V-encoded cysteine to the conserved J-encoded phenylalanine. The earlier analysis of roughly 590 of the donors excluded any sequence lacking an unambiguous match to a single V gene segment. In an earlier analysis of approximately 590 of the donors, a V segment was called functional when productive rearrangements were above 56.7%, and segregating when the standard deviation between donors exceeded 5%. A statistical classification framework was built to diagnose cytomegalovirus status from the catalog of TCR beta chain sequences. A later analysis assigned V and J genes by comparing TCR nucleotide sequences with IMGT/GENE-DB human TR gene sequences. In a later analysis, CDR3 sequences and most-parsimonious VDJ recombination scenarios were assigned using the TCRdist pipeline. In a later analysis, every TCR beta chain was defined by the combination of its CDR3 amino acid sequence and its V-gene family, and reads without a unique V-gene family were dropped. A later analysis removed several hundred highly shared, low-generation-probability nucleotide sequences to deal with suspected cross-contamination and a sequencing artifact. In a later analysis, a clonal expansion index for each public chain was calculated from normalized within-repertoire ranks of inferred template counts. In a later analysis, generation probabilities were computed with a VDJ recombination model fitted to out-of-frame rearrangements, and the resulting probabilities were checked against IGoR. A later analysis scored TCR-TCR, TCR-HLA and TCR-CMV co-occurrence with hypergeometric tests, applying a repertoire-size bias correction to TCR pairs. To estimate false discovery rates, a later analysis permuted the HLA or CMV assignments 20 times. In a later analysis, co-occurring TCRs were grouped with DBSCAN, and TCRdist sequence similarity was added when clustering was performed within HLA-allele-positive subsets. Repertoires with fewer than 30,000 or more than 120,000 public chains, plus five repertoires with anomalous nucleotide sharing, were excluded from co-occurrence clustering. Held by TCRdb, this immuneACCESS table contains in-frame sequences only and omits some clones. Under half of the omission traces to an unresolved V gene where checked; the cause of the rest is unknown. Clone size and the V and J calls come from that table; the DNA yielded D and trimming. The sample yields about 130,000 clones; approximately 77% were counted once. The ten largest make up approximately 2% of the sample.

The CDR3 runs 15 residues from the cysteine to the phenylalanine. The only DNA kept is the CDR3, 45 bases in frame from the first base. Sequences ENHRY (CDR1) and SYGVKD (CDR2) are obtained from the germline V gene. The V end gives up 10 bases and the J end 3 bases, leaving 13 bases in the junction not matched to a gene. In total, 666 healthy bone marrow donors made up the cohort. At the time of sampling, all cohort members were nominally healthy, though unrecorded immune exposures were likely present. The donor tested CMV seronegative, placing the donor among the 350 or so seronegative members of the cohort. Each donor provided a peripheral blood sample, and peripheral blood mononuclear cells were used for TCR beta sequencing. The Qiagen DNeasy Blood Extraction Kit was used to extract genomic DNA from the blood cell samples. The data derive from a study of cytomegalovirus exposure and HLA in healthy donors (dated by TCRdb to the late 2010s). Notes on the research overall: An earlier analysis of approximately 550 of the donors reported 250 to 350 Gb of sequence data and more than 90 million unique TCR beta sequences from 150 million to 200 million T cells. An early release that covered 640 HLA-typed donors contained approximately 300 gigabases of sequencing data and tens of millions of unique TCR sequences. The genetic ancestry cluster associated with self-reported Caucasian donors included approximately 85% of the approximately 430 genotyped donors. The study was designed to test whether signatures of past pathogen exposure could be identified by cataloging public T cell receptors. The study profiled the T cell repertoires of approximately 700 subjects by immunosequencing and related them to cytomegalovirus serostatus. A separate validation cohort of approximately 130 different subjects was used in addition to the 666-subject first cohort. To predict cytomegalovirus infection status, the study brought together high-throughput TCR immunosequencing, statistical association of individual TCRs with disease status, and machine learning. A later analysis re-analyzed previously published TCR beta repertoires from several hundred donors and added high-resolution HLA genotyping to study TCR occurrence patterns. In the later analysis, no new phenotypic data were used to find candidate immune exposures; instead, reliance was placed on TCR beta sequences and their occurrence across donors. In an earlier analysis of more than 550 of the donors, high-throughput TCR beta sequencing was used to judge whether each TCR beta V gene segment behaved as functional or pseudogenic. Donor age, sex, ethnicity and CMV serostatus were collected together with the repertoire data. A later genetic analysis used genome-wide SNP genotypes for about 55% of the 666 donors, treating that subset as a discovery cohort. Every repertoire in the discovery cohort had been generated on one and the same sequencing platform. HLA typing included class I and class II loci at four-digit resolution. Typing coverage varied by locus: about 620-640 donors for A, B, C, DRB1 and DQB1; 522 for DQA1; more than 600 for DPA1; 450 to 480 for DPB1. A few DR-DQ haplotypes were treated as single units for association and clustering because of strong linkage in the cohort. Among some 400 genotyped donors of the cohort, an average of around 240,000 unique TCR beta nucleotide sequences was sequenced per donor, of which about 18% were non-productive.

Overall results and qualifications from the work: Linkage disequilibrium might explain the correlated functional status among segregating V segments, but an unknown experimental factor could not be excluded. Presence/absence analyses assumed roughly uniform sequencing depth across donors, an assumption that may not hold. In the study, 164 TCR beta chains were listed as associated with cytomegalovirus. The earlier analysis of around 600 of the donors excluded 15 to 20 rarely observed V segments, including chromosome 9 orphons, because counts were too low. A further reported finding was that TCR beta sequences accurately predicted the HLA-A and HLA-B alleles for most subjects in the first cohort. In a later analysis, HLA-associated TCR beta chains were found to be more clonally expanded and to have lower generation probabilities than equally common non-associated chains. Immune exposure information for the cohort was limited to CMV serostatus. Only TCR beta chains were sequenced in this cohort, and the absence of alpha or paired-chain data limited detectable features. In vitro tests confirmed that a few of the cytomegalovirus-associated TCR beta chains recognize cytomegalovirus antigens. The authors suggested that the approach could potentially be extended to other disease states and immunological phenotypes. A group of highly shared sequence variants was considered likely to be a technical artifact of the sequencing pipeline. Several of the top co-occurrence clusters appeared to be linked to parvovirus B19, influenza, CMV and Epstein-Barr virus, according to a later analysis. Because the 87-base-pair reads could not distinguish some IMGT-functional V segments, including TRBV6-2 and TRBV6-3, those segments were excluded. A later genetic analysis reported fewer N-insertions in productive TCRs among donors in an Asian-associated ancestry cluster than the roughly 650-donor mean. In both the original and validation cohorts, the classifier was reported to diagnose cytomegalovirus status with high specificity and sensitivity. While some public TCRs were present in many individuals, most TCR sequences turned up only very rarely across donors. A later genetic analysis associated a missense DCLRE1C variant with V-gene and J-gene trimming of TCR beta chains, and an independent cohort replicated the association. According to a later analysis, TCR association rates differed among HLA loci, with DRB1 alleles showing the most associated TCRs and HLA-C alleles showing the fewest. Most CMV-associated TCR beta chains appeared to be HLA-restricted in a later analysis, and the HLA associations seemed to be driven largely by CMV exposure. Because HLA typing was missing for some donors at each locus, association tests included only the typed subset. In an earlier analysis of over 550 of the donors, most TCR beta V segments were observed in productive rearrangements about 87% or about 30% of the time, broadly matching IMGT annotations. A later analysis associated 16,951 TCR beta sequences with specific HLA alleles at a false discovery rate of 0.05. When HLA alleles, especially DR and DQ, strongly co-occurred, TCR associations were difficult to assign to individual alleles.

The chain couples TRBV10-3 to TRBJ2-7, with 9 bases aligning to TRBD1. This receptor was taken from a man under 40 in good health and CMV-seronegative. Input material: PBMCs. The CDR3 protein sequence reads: CATGRPGQGSYEQYF. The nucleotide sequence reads TGTGCCACCGGTCGCCCCGGACAGGGGAGCTACGAGCAGTACTTC.